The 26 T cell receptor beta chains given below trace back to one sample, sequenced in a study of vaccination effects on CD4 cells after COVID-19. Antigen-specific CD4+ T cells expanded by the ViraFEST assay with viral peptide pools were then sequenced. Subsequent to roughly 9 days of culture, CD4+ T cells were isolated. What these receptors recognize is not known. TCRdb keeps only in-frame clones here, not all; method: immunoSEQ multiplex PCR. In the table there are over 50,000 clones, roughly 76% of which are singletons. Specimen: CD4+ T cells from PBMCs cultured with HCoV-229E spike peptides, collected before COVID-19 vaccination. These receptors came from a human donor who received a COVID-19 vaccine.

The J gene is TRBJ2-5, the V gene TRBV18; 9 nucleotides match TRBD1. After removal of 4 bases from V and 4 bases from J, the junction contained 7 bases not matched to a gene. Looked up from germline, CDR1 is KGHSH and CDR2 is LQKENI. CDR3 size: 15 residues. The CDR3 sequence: CASSRNTGGGETQYF. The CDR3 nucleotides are TGTGCCAGCTCACGGAATACAGGGGGCGGAGAGACCCAGTACTTC.

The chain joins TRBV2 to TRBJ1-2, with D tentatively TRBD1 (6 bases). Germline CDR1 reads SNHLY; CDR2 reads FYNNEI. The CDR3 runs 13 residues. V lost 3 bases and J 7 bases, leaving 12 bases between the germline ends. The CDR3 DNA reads TGTGCCAGCAGTGATCAGGGGATCCCTGGCTACACCTTC. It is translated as CASSDQGIPGYTF.

The CDR3 sequence is CASSQEGRLSGKNTEAFF. CDR3 in DNA: TGTGCCAGCAGCCAAGAGGGTCGGTTGTCGGGTAAGAACACTGAAGCTTTCTTT. J is TRBJ1-1 and V is TRBV3-1 (or the pseudogene TRBV3-2); unclear D gene. Between the trimmed V and J ends, which lost 0 bases and 1 base, there was a span of 18 bases. CDR1 is LGHDT and CDR2 is YNNKEL in the germline V gene (reference sequence). CDR3 length: 18 amino acids.

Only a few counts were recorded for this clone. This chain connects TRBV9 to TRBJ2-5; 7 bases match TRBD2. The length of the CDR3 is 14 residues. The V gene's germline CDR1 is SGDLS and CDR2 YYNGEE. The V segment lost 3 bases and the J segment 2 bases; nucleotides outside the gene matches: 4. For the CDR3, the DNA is TGTGCCAGCAGCGCCGGGACTACTCAAGAGACCCAGTACTTC. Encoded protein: CASSAGTTQETQYF.

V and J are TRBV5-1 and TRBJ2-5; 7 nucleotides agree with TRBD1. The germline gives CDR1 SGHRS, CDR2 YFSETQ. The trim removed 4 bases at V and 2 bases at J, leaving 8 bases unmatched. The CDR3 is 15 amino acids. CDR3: CASSIGTVYQETQYF. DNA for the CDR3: TGCGCCAGCAGCATAGGGACAGTTTATCAAGAGACCCAGTACTTC.

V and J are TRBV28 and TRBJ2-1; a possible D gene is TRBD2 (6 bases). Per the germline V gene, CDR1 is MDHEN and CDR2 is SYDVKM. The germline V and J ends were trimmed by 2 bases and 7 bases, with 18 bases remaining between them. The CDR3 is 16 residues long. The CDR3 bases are TGTGCCAGCAGTTTAGTTGTAAGCGGGTCGGCGAATGAGCAGTTCTTC. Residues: CASSLVVSGSANEQFF.

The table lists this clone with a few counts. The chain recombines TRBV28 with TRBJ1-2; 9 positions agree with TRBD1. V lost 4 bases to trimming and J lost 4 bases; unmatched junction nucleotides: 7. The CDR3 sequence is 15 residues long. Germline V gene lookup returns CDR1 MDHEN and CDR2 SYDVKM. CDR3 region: CASSSTGQGGYGYTF. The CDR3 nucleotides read TGTGCCAGCAGTTCAACGGGACAGGGAGGCTATGGCTACACCTTC.

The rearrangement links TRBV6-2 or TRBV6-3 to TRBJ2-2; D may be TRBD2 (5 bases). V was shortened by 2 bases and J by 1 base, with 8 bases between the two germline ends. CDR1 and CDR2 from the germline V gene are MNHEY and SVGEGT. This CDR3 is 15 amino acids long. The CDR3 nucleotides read TGTGCCAGCAGTTACCTAGGACTGAACACCGGGGAGCTGTTTTTT. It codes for CASSYLGLNTGELFF.

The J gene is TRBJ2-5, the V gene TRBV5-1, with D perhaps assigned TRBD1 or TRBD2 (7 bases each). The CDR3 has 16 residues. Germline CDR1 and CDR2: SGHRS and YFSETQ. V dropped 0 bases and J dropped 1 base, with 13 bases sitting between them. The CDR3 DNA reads TGCGCCAGCAGCTTGGCGCAGGGGGGGTTCCAAGAGACCCAGTACTTC. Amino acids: CASSLAQGGFQETQYF. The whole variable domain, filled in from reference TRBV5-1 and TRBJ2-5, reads KAGVTQTPRYLIKTRGQQVTLSCSPISGHRSVSWYQQTPGQGLQFLFEYFSETQRNKGNFPGRFSGRQFSNSRSEMNVSTLELGDSALYLCASSLAQGGFQETQYFGPGTRLLVL.

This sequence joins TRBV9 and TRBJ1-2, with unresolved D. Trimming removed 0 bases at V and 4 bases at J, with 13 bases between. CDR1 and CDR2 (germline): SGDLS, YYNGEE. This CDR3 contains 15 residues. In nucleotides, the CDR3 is TGTGCCAGCAGCGTAGCCCCCGACTCCTTCTATGGCTACACCTTC. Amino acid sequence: CASSVAPDSFYGYTF.

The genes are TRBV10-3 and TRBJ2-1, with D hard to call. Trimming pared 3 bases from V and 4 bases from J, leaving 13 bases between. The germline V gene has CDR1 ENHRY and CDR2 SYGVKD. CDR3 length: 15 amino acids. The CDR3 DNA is TGTGCCATCAGTGACACTCATCAAGGGTACAATGAGCAGTTCTTC. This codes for CAISDTHQGYNEQFF.

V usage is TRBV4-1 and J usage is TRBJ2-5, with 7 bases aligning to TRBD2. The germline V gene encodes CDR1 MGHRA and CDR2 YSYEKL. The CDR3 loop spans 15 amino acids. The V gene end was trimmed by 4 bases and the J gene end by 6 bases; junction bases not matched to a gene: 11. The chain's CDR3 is CASSPREKGVKTQYF. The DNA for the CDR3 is TGCGCCAGCAGCCCGCGGGAGAAGGGCGTGAAGACCCAGTACTTC.

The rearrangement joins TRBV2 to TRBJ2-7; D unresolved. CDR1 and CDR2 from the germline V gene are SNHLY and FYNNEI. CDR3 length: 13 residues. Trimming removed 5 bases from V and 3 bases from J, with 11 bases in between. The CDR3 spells CASSKDRDYEQYV. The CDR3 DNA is TGTGCCAGCAGTAAGGACCGAGACTACGAGCAGTACGTC.

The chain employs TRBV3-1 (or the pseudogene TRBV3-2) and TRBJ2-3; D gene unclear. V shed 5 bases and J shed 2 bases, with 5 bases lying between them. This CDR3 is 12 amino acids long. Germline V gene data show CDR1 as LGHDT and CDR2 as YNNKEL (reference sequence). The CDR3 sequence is CASSSYTDTQYF. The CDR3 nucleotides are TGTGCCAGCAGCTCCTACACAGATACGCAGTATTTT.

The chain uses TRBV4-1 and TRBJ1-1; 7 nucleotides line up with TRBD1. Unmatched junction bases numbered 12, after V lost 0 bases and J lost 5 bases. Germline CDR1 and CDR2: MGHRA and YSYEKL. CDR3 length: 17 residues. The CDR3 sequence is CASSQDRGRRGGTEAFF. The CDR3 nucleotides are TGCGCCAGCAGCCAAGACAGGGGGAGGAGGGGAGGGACTGAAGCTTTCTTT.

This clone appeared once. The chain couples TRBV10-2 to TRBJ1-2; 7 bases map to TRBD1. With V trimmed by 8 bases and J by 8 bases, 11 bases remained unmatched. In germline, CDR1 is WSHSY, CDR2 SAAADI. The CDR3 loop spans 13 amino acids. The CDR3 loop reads CASQGGGAVGYTF. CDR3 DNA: TGCGCCAGCCAGGGAGGGGGCGCGGTCGGCTACACCTTC.

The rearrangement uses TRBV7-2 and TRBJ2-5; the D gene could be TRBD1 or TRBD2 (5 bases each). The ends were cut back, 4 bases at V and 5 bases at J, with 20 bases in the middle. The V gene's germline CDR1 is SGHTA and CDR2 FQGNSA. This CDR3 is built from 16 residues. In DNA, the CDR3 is TGTGCCAGCAGCTCCACCTTCTCGGGGCCCACGGAGACCCAGTACTTC. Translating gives CASSSTFSGPTETQYF. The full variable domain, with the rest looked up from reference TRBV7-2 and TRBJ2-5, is GAGVSQSPSNKVTEKGKDVELRCDPISGHTALYWYRQSLGQGLEFLIYFQGNSAPDKSGLPSDRFSAERTGGSVSTLTIQRTQQEDSAVYLCASSSTFSGPTETQYFGPGTRLLVL.

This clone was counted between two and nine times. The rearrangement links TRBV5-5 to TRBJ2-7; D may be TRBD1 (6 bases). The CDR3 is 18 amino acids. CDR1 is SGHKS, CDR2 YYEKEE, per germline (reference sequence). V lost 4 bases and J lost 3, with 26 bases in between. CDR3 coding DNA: TGTGCCAGCAGCAGGGATTTTAATACAGGGTCTTTCCACTACGAGCAGTACGTC. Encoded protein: CASSRDFNTGSFHYEQYV.

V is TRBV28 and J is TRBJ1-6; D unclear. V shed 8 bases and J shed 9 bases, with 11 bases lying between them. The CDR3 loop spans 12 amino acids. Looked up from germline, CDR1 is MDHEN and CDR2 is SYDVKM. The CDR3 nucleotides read TGTGCCAGCTTGGCAGGCGCTTCACCCCTCCACTTT. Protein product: CASLAGASPLHF. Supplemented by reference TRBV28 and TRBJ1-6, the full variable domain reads DVKVTQSSRYLVKRTGEKVFLECVQDMDHENMFWYRQDPGLGLRLIYFSYDVKMKEKGDIPEGYSVSREKKERFSLILESASTNQTSMYLCASLAGASPLHFGNGTRLTVT.

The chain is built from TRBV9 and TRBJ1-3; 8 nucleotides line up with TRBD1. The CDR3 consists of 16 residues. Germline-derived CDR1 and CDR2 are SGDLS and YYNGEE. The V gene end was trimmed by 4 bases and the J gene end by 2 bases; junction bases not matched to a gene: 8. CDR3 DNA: TGTGCCAGCAGCTTCCGACAGGGGTCTACTGGAAACACCATATATTTT. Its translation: CASSFRQGSTGNTIYF.

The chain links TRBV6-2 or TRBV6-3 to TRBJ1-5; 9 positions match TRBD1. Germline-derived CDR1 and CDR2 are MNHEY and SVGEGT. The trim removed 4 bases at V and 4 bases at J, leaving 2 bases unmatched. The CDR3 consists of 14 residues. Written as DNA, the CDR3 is TGTGCCAGCAGTTTCGGGACAGGGAATCAGCCCCAGCATTTT. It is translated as CASSFGTGNQPQHF.

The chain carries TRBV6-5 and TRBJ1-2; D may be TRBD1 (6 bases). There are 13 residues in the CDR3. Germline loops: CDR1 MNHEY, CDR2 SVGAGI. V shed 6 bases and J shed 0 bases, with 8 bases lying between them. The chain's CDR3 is CASRRQANYGYTF. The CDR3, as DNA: TGTGCCAGCAGACGACAGGCTAACTATGGCTACACCTTC.

In nucleotides, the CDR3 is TGTGCCAGCTCAGAGTCAGGGAACACTGAAGCTTTCTTT. Translating gives CASSESGNTEAFF. The chain employs TRBV18 and TRBJ1-1; no reliable D call. CDR1 is KGHSH, CDR2 LQKENI, per germline. The germline V and J ends were trimmed by 5 bases and 1 base, with 8 bases remaining between them. This CDR3 has 13 amino acids.

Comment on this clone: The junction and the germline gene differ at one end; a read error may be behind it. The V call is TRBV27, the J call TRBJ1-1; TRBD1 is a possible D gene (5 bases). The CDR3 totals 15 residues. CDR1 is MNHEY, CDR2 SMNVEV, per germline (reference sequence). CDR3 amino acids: CASSFFGTLKTEAFF. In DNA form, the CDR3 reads TGTGCCAGCAGTTTCTTTGGGACCCTGAAAACTGAAGCTTTCTTT.

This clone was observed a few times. The CDR3 DNA follows: TGTGCCAGCAGCTTGGGTATACGGGGATTGGGGGAGCTGTTTTTT. It is translated as CASSLGIRGLGELFF. This chain uses TRBV5-6 with TRBJ2-2, with D perhaps TRBD2 (5 bases). Germline values: CDR1 SGHDT, CDR2 YYEEEE. CDR3 size: 15 residues. V shed 0 bases and J shed 8 bases, with 14 bases lying between them.

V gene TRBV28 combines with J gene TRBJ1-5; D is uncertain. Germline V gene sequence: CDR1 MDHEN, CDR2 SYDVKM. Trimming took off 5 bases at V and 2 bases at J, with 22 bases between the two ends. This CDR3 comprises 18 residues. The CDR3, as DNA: TGTGCCAGCAGTCGCCATTGGTCTTACATCCTCGGCAATCAGCCCCAGCATTTT. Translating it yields CASSRHWSYILGNQPQHF.